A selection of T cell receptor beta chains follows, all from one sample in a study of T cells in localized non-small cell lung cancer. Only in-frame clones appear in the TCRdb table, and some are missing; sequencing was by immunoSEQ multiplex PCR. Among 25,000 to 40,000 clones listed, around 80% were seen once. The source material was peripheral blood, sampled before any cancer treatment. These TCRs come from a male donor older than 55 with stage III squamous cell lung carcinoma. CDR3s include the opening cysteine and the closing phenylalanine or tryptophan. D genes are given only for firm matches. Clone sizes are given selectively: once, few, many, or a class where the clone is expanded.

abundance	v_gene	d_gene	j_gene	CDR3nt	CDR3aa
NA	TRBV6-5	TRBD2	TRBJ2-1	TGTGCCAGCAGCCCGACTAGCGGCTCCTACAATGAGCAGTTCTTC	CASSPTSGSYNEQFF
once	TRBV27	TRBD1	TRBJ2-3	TGTGCCAGCAGTTCCTATACAGGGGATAGCACAGATACGCAGTATTTT	CASSSYTGDSTDTQYF
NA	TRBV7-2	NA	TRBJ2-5	TGTGCCAGCAGCTTAGGTGGGGCACGGACGGCCCAGTACTTC	CASSLGGARTAQYF
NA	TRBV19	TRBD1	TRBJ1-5	TGTGCCAGAAACCTCCCGGGACAGGGATTGGGGAGCAATCAGCCCCAGCATTTT	CARNLPGQGLGSNQPQHF
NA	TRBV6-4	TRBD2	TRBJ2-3	TGTGCCAGCACTGGGACTAGCGGGGGGAACACTAAGGATACGCAGTATTTT	CASTGTSGGNTKDTQYF
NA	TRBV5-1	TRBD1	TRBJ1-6	TGCGCCAGCAGCTTGGAGGGACAGTCGGCCTATAATTCACCCCTCCACTTT	CASSLEGQSAYNSPLHF
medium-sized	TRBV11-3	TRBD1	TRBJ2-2	TGTGCCAGCCAGGGGGCCCCGAACACCGGGGAGCTGTTTTTT	CASQGAPNTGELFF
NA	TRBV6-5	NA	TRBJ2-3	TGTGCCAGCAGTTACCGGGCAGGTAGCACAGATACGCAGTATTTT	CASSYRAGSTDTQYF
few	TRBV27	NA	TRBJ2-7	TGTGCCAGCAGTCGACTAGGGGACGAGCAGTACTTC	CASSRLGDEQYF
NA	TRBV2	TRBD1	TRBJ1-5	TGTGCCAGCAGTTGGACAGGCGAAAATCAGCCCCAGCATTTT	CASSWTGENQPQHF
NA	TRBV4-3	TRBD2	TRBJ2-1	TGCGCCAGCAGCCCCCGGCTTAGCGGGTCGACCAGCTCCTACAATGAGCAGTTCTTC	CASSPRLSGSTSSYNEQFF
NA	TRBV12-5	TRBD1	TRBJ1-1	TGTGCTAGTGGACTCAACTCAGGGGGCACTGAAGCTTTCTTT	CASGLNSGGTEAFF
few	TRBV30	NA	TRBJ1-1	TGTGCCTGGAGTGTAGGCGGGGGGTTTGAAGCTTTCTTT	CAWSVGGGFEAFF
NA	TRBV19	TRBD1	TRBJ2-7	TGTGCCAGTACCCCCGGACCAGGGACAGTTTCCTACGAGCAGTACTTC	CASTPGPGTVSYEQYF
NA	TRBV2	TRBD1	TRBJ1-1	TGTGCCAGCAGTGCTCAGGGGGTGGGCACTGAAGCTTTCTTT	CASSAQGVGTEAFF
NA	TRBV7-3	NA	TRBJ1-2	TGTGCCAGCAGTTTAAGCGGGGGTTTTGGCTACACCTTC	CASSLSGGFGYTF
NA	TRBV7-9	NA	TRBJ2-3	TGTGCCAGCAGCCCCCGAGACACAGATACGCAGTATTTT	CASSPRDTDTQYF
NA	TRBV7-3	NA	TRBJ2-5	TGTGCCAGCAGTAGGGACGGGACCCAAGAGACCCAGTACTTC	CASSRDGTQETQYF
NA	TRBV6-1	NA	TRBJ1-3	TGTGCCTCAAAAGAGTCCGGAAACACCATATATTTT	CASKESGNTIYF
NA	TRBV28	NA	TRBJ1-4	TGTGCCAGCAGTTTATTCGGGAGGGAAAAACTGTTTTTT	CASSLFGREKLFF
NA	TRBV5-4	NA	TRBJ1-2	TGTGCCAGCAAGAGGGAGGTAAACTATGGCTACACCTTC	CASKREVNYGYTF
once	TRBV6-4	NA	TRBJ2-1	TGTGCCAGCACCCCCATGGCGGGATCAAACAATGAGCAGTTCTTC	CASTPMAGSNNEQFF
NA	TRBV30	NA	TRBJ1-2	TGTGCCTGGAGTAAAGGCGGCTCCTATGGCTACACCTTC	CAWSKGGSYGYTF
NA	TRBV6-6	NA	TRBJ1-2	TGTGCCAGCAGTACCGACTCTTATGGCTACACCTTC	CASSTDSYGYTF
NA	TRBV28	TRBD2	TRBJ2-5	TGTGCCAGCAGTTCCGCAGGACTAGCGGAGAGCCAAGAGACCCAGTACTTC	CASSSAGLAESQETQYF
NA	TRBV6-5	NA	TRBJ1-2	TGTGCCAGCAGTTACATTAGGCAGGGCTTAGGTGGCTACACCTTC	CASSYIRQGLGGYTF
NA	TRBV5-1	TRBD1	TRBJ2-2	TGCGCCTCCCTTACAGGGGACACCGGGGAGCTGTTTTTT	CASLTGDTGELFF
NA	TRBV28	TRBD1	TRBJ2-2	TGTGCCAGCAGTTCGGGGACAGCTACGAACACCGGGGAGCTGTTTTTT	CASSSGTATNTGELFF
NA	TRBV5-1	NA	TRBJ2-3	TGCGCCAGCAGCTTGGATGCCAGCGGTAGCACAGATACGCAGTATTTT	CASSLDASGSTDTQYF
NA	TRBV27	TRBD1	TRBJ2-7	TGTGCCAGCAGTTTACGGGGGCCGACAGGGGGAGTTAAGTACTTC	CASSLRGPTGGVKYF
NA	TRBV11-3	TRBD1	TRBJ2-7	TGTGCCAGCAGCCCATCCCAGGACAGGGGGCATCGGTACTTC	CASSPSQDRGHRYF
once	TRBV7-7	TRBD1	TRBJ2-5	TGTGCTAGCAGCGCGTCCGGGACAGGGAATTGGGAGACCCAGTACTTC	CASSASGTGNWETQYF
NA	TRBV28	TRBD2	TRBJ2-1	TGTGCCAGCAGTGGACTAGCGGAAAACAATGAGCAGTTCTTC	CASSGLAENNEQFF
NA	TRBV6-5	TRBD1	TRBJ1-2	TGTGCCAGCAGTGAAGGGACAGGGTTATATGGCTACACCTTC	CASSEGTGLYGYTF
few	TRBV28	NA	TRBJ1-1	TGTGCCAGCAGTTTAGAGGTAACGCGGTACACTGAAGCTTTCTTT	CASSLEVTRYTEAFF
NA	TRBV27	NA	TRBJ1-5	TGTGCCAGCGGCTACTCCCCGGGGGGGGTGAGCAATCAGCCCCAGCATTTT	CASGYSPGGVSNQPQHF
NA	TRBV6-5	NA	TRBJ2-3	TGTGCCAGCAGCAACAGAGATACGCAGTATTTT	CASSNRDTQYF
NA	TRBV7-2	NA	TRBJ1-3	TGTGCCAGCAGCTTATACCAGGGGCCAGGAAACACCATATATTTT	CASSLYQGPGNTIYF
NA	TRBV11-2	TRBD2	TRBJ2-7	TGTGCCAGCAGCTTAGGGACTAGCGGATCCTACGAGCAGTACTTC	CASSLGTSGSYEQYF
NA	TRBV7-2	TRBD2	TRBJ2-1	TGTGCCAGCAGCCCACTGTTCGGGGGGGGACCCAATGAGCAGTTCTTC	CASSPLFGGGPNEQFF
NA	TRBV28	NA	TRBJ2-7	TGTGCCAGCAGTGCCTTCTACGAGCAGTACTTC	CASSAFYEQYF
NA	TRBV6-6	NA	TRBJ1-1	TGTGCCAGCTCCGGGGGCATCGAGGCTTTCTTT	CASSGGIEAFF
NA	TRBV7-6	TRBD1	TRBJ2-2	TGTGCCAGCAGCCTACAGGGGGGGGAGCTGTTTTTT	CASSLQGGELFF
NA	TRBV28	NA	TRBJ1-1	TGTGCCTCCCGGGCAGGGTATAGTGGCACTGAAGCTTTCTTT	CASRAGYSGTEAFF
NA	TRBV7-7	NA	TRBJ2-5	TGTGCTAGCAGCTTAGATTGGTCCGGGGAAGAGACCCAGTACTTC	CASSLDWSGEETQYF